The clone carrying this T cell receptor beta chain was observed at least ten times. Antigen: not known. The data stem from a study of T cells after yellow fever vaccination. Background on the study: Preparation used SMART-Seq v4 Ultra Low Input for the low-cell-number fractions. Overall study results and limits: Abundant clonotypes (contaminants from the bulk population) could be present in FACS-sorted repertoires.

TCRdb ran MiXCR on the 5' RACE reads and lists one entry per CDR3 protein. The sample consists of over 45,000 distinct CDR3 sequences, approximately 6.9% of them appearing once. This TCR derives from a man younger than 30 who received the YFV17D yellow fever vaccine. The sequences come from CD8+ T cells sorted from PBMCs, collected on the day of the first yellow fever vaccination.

For the CDR3, the DNA is TGTGCCAGCAGCTCGGGGGGGGATACGCAGTATTTT. It is translated as CASSSGGDTQYF. The chain carries TRBV5-5 and TRBJ2-3; 8 positions match TRBD2. The CDR3 is 12 residues long. Trimming took 3 bases from V and 6 from J; bases not matched to a gene: 0. The germline V gene has CDR1 SGHKS and CDR2 YYEKEE (reference sequence).